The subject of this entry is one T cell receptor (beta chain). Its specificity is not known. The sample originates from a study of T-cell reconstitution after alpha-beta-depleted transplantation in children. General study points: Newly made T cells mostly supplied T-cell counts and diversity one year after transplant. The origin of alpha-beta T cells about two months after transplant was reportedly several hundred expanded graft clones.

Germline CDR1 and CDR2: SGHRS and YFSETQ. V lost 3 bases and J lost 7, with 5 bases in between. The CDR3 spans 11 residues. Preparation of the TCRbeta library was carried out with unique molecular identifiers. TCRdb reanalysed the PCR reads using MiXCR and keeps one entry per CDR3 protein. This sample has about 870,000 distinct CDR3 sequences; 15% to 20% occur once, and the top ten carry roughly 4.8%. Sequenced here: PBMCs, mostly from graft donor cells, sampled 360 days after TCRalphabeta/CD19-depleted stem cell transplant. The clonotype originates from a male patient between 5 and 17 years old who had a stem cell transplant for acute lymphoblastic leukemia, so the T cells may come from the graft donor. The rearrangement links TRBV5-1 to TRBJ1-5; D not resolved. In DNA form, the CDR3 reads TGCGCCAGCAGCTCCCACCAGCCCCAGCATTTT. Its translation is CASSSHQPQHF.